These 21 T cell receptor beta chains originate from one sample sequenced in a study of metastatic and nonmetastatic thyroid tumors. TCRdb re-analyzed the PCR reads through MiXCR. This sample yields roughly 53,000 clones, of which about 20% are seen a single time; approximately 4% belongs to the top ten. All patients reached thyroid surgery having received no treatment beforehand. Sequencing was carried out using blood. The receptors come from a female donor with papillary thyroid cancer or a benign thyroid nodule (not recorded which). Some clones in this sample may be carry-over from other donors' samples.

The chain couples TRBV28 to TRBJ2-2, with 11 bases matching TRBD2. Germline-derived CDR1 and CDR2 are MDHEN and SYDVKM. The trim removed 10 bases at V and 6 bases at J, leaving 22 bases unmatched. The CDR3 extends over 19 amino acids. CDR3 sequence reads: CANNSITSGSAYVPGELFF. CDR3 bases: TGTGCCAACAATTCGATTACTAGCGGGAGCGCTTATGTGCCCGGGGAGCTGTTTTTT.

This clone was seen many times. The CDR3 DNA reads as TGCGCCAGCAGCTTGGGCGGTAATGAAAAACTGTTTTTT. It translates to CASSLGGNEKLFF. V gene TRBV5-1 combines with J gene TRBJ1-4; D remains unclear. Germline CDR1 is SGHRS and CDR2 is YFSETQ. The V end lost 0 bases, the J end lost 4 bases, and 4 bases lay between the germline ends. This CDR3 is built from 13 residues. Complete variable domain (other parts from reference TRBV5-1 and TRBJ1-4): KAGVTQTPRYLIKTRGQQVTLSCSPISGHRSVSWYQQTPGQGLQFLFEYFSETQRNKGNFPGRFSGRQFSNSRSEMNVSTLELGDSALYLCASSLGGNEKLFFGSGTQLSVL.

This CDR3 reads CASSLELLSGYTF. The CDR3 DNA reads as TGTGCCAGCAGCTTAGAGTTATTGAGTGGCTACACCTTC. The rearrangement links TRBV11-1 to TRBJ1-2; D uncertain. Trimming pared 1 base from V and 7 bases from J, leaving 10 bases between. This CDR3 is built from 13 residues. Germline V gene lookup returns CDR1 SGHAT and CDR2 FQDESV (reference sequence).

This clone was picked up many times. The chain combines TRBV11-2 with TRBJ2-7; weak D call: TRBD2 (5 bases). CDR1 SGHAT and CDR2 FQNNGV come from the germline V gene. V lost 5 bases, J lost 7 bases, and 15 bases lay in between. The CDR3 sequence is 13 residues long. The DNA for the CDR3 is TGTGCCAGCAGCAATGCCGGGGAAAAGGAGCAGTACTTC. Protein: CASSNAGEKEQYF.

A word on this clone: This sequence may be a read error, since a much larger clone differs from it by one base. At the DNA level, this CDR3 is encoded by other sequences in the same sample as well. The chain uses TRBV28 and TRBJ1-2, with D possibly being TRBD1 (6 bases). Trimming shortened V by 5 bases and J by 11 bases, and 15 bases separated the two germline ends. The length of the CDR3 is 12 residues. The germline CDR1 and CDR2 sequences are MDHEN and SYDVKM. The chain's CDR3 is CASSATGPGYTF. CDR3 nucleotides: TGTGCCAGCAGTGCAACAGGGCCTGGATACACCTTC.

To note about this clone: The junction departs from the called germline gene at one end, perhaps through a read error. V is TRBV11-2 and J is TRBJ2-7; the D is unclear. The CDR3 is 14 residues long. Germline CDR1 is SGHAT and CDR2 is FQNNGV. The CDR3 sequence is CASGPKTFLREQYF. CDR3 DNA: TGTGCCAGCGGCCCGAAGACATTCCTACGTGAGCAGTACTTT.

This clone has a handful of counts. V is TRBV29-1 and J is TRBJ2-1; 9 bases are a match to TRBD2. CDR3 length equals 15 residues. Germline assignment: CDR1 SQVTM and CDR2 ANQGSEA. After removal of 6 bases from V and 2 bases from J, the junction contained 8 bases not matched to a gene. CDR3 in DNA: TGCAGCGTCCTTCGGGCGGGAGGGCCCTACAATGAGCAGTTCTTC. It is translated as CSVLRAGGPYNEQFF.

The V and J genes are TRBV20-1 and TRBJ2-5; D possibly corresponds to TRBD2 (5 bases). The CDR3 totals 14 residues. CDR1 and CDR2 (germline): DFQATT, SNEGSKA (reference sequence). V lost 6 bases, J lost 0 bases, and 14 bases lay in between. CDR3 nucleotides: TGCAGTGCCGCACGCCGGGAAAACCAAGAGACCCAGTACTTC. Its protein is CSAARRENQETQYF.

This clone was detected many times. V is TRBV7-4 and J is TRBJ1-5; tentatively, D is TRBD1 (6 bases). CDR3 length: 20 amino acids. V was shortened by 3 bases and J by 2 bases, with 26 bases between the two germline ends. Germline lookup yields CDR1 SGHVT and CDR2 SQSDAQ. CDR3 DNA sequence: TGTGCCAGCAGCTTTAGGGCCGGGGGCCTAATATCAAAGGGCAATCAGCCCCAGCATTTT. This translates into CASSFRAGGLISKGNQPQHF.

This clone was found many times. This chain uses TRBV7-9 with TRBJ2-1, with D uncertain. Trimming took 5 bases from V and 9 from J, leaving 20 bases between them. CDR1 is SEHNR and CDR2 is FQNEAQ in the germline V gene (reference sequence). The CDR3 has 15 amino acids. CDR3 sequence (DNA): TGTGCCAGCAGCCGCGGTACGCCCCATGTGGGTGAGCAGTTCTTC. This sequence encodes CASSRGTPHVGEQFF.

This clone occurred many times. The rearrangement links TRBV6-2 or TRBV6-3 to TRBJ2-1; D ambiguous. The CDR3 consists of 15 residues. The V end was cut by 3 bases, the J end by 2 bases, with 11 bases between. Germline CDR1 and CDR2: MNHEY and SVGEGT. DNA of the CDR3: TGTGCCAGCAGTTATCTCGGAGAGGCCTACAATGAGCAGTTCTTC. Its protein is CASSYLGEAYNEQFF.

V and J are TRBV11-2 and TRBJ2-3; D ambiguous. In germline, CDR1 is SGHAT, CDR2 FQNNGV. The V and J ends lost 4 bases and 2 bases respectively, with 16 bases between them. CDR3 length: 16 residues. CDR3: CASSSSRCQLTDTQYF. The DNA for the CDR3 is TGTGCCAGCAGCTCCTCAAGGTGCCAACTCACAGATACGCAGTATTTT.

This clone was seen repeatedly, ten times or more. This chain joins TRBV10-3 and TRBJ2-3, with 7 bases aligning to TRBD1. Germline CDR1 reads ENHRY; CDR2 reads SYGVKD. The CDR3 is 14 amino acids. V shed 9 bases and J 0 bases; nucleotides not matched to a gene: 6. The CDR3 is CAIKTGTSTDTQYF. DNA of the CDR3: TGTGCCATTAAGACAGGGACGAGCACAGATACGCAGTATTTT.

This clone was seen at least ten times. The rearrangement links TRBV3-1 to TRBJ1-1; 7 positions agree with TRBD1. Per germline, CDR1 LGHDT and CDR2 YNNKEL (reference sequence). The V segment lost 4 bases and the J segment 4 bases; nucleotides outside the gene matches: 9. This CDR3 spans 15 amino acids. CDR3: CASSRGQGGSTEAFF. The CDR3 coding sequence is TGTGCCAGCAGCCGCGGTCAGGGGGGGAGCACTGAAGCTTTCTTT. Using reference TRBV3-1 and TRBJ1-1 for the parts outside the CDR3, the full variable domain is DTAVSQTPKYLVTQMGNDKSIKCEQNLGHDTMYWYKQDSKKFLKIMFSYNNKELIINETVPNRFSPKSPDKAHLNLHINSLELGDSAVYFCASSRGQGGSTEAFFGQGTRLTVV.

Details on this clone: Since no conserved phenylalanine or tryptophan closes the CDR3, a read error is the likely cause. No DNA is shown, since the ends of the CDR3 on it are uncertain; the CDR3 is the one TCRdb lists. The chain combines TRBV6-1 with TRBJ1-1; TRBD1 was called by the table and not checked on the DNA. Germline lookup yields CDR1 MNHNS and CDR2 SASEGT. The CDR3 spans 12 residues, counting both ends. CDR3 sequence reads: CAIRTGDTEAVY.

In the case of this clone: Sequence at one end of the junction differs from germline and may be a read error. The V and J genes are TRBV18 and TRBJ2-7; 7 bases are a match to TRBD2. This CDR3 spans 14 amino acids. Germline V gene sequence: CDR1 KGHSH, CDR2 LQKENI. CDR3: CASSPPDLRGEHYF. The CDR3 nucleotides are TGTGCCAGCTCACCACCGGACCTTCGGGGGGAGCATTACTTC.

The chain recombines TRBV28 with TRBJ2-7; 11 bases map to TRBD1. CDR3 length: 15 residues. Losses at the gene ends were 10 bases for V and 7 bases for J; bases not matched to a gene: 15. Germline lookup yields CDR1 MDHEN and CDR2 SYDVKM. This CDR3 reads CAISSPGQGAGEQYF. The CDR3 DNA reads as TGTGCCATCAGCTCCCCTGGACAGGGGGCGGGAGAGCAGTACTTC.

Many counts were recorded for this clone. The chain uses TRBV5-1 and TRBJ1-1; D is perhaps TRBD1 (6 bases). V lost 4 bases and J 3 bases, leaving 19 bases between the germline ends. This CDR3 spans 16 amino acids. Germline CDR1 and CDR2: SGHRS and YFSETQ. CDR3 sequence (DNA): TGCGCCAGCAGCCACGACAAGGGGGTAATATACACTGAAGCTTTCTTT. This gives the protein CASSHDKGVIYTEAFF.

This clone was detected many times. The J gene is TRBJ1-1, the V gene TRBV12-3 or TRBV12-4; unclear D gene. The CDR3 is 15 amino acids. Trimming shortened V by 7 bases and J by 1 base, and 16 bases separated the two germline ends. As DNA, the CDR3 is TGTGCCAGCAATCGACGCGGCAGGAGGAACACTGAAGCTTTCTTT. The encoded protein is CASNRRGRRNTEAFF.

This clone was counted many times. This may stem from a read error, because a much larger clone lies one nucleotide away. The chain has TRBV28 and TRBJ1-2; D is ambiguous. The CDR3 runs 14 residues. The V gene's germline CDR1 is MDHEN and CDR2 SYDVKM. The CDR3 is CASGFDGTNYGYTF. In nucleotides, the CDR3 is TGTGCCAGCGGTTTCGACGGCACTAACTATGGCTACACCTTC.

Ten or more counts support this clone. This chain uses TRBV9 with TRBJ2-5; D is unclear. Germline CDR1 reads SGDLS; CDR2 reads YYNGEE. There are 14 residues in the CDR3. The V end was cut by 3 bases, the J end by 2 bases, with 11 bases between. The CDR3 region is CASSEGPPQETQYF. CDR3 sequence (DNA): TGTGCCAGCAGCGAAGGTCCCCCGCAAGAGACCCAGTACTTC.